These 4 T cell receptor beta chains were sequenced from one sample in a study of T cells in Graves' hyperthyroidism and ophthalmopathy. Amplified TCR beta CDR3 regions derived from RNA transcripts. TCR CDR3 underwent first-round RT-PCR with the HTBI primer set. Via MiXCR, TCRdb re-called the multiplex PCR reads, giving one row per CDR3 protein. Among over 650,000 distinct CDR3 sequences, less than 45% were seen once, and the ten largest hold approximately 7.2%. The material sequenced was peripheral blood or thyroid tissue (not recorded which). These receptor sequences come from an adult man with Graves' disease, either hyperthyroidism or ophthalmopathy (not recorded which).

There are a few counts of this clonotype. The V call is TRBV6-5, the J call TRBJ1-3; 7 bases are shared with TRBD1. The CDR3 totals 14 residues. V gave up 6 bases and J gave up 4 bases; unmatched junction bases: 6. Germline V lookup: CDR1 MNHEY, CDR2 SVGAGI. CDR3 DNA sequence: TGTGCCAGCAGACTGACAGGGCTCGGAAACACCATATATTTT. It translates to CASRLTGLGNTIYF.

The rearrangement uses TRBV7-4 and TRBJ1-6; D gene unclear. The CDR3 has 16 residues. The ends were cut back, 5 bases at V and 10 bases at J, with 21 bases in the middle. In germline, CDR1 is SGHVT, CDR2 SQSDAQ. The CDR3 DNA is TGTGCCAGCAGCCAGACTAGCGGGAGGACCTCCTCACCCCTCCACTTT. Protein: CASSQTSGRTSSPLHF.

This clonotype turned up a few times. The chain carries TRBV2 and TRBJ1-6; the match to TRBD1 covers 10 bases. The CDR3 covers 18 residues. In germline, CDR1 is SNHLY, CDR2 FYNNEI. V lost 6 bases to trimming and J lost 7 bases; unmatched junction nucleotides: 15. CDR3 DNA: TGTGCCAGCAGCCTAAACATCTGGGACAGGGGAGGAAATTCACCCCTCCACTTT. This sequence encodes CASSLNIWDRGGNSPLHF. Together with reference TRBV2 and TRBJ1-6, the CDR3 gives the full variable domain: EPEVTQTPSHQVTQMGQEVILRCVPISNHLYFYWYRQILGQKVEFLVSFYNNEISEKSEIFDDQFSVERPDGSNFTLKIRSTKLEDSAMYFCASSLNIWDRGGNSPLHFGNGTRLTVT.

The chain combines TRBV5-1 with TRBJ1-1; D perhaps matches TRBD1 (5 bases). Germline values: CDR1 SGHRS, CDR2 YFSETQ. CDR3 length equals 12 residues. Trimming removed 3 bases at V and 10 bases at J, with 13 bases between. Written as DNA, the CDR3 is TGCGCCAGCAGCTCCGTACAGGCGCCAGCTTTCTTT. Amino acid sequence: CASSSVQAPAFF.